This T cell receptor (beta chain) was recorded in a study of shared clonotypes between healthy human individuals. Turning to the study itself: The study used three CD4 naive, three CD4 memory, two CD8 naive and one CD8 memory plate per donor.

TCRdb keeps only in-frame clones here, not all; method: immunoSEQ multiplex PCR. The table has around 100,000 clones, approximately 70% seen once; the top ten hold around 25%. V was pared by 1 base and J by 6 bases, with 14 bases of the junction left unmatched. Germline V gene data show CDR1 as LGHNA and CDR2 as YNFKEQ. This CDR3 is 18 amino acids long. Adult donors, all healthy and HIV-negative, had no recent acute infections or vaccinations. This chain connects TRBV4-2 to TRBJ2-7; the match to TRBD2 covers 11 bases. The sample comprised memory CD8+ T cells sorted from blood. Subset noted: CD45RO+ cells pooled with CCR7-negative TemRA cells. The clonotype originates from a woman between 25 and 40 years old in good health. CDR3 bases: TGTGCCAGCAGCCAAGTGATAATTCTAGCGGGAGGATTCTCCGAGCAGTACTTC. Its translation is CASSQVIILAGGFSEQYF.